This T cell receptor (beta chain) originates from a study of cytomegalovirus exposure and HLA in healthy donors. For the study at large: Of the donors genotyped, some 400 in all, around 76% fell in the Caucasian-associated ancestry cluster.

This CDR3 is built from 16 residues. Deletions cut 1 base from V and 1 base from J, with 14 bases between. Per the germline V gene, CDR1 is LNHNV and CDR2 is YYDKDF (reference sequence). The study's findings and limits: As was reported, the classifier diagnosed cytomegalovirus status with high specificity and sensitivity. A link between a missense DCLRE1C variant and TCR beta V- and J-gene trimming emerged from a later analysis. TCR beta chains associated with HLA were, in a later analysis, more clonally expanded than equally common others.

Of note for this clone: Antigen: not known.

The primer mix had 60 Vbeta and 13 Jbeta primers. Sequencing used immunoSEQ multiplex PCR; TCRdb keeps in-frame clones, though not all of them. The table records 150,000 to 200,000 clones, approximately 80% of them present only once. This sequence originates from a man between 18 and 29 years old in good health and CMV-seronegative. The source material was PBMCs. The genes are TRBV15 and TRBJ2-7, with D perhaps matching TRBD1 (7 bases). The CDR3 nucleotides are TGTGCCACCAGCAGAGCGCGGGACAGCAAATCCTACGAGCAGTACTTC. Its protein product is CATSRARDSKSYEQYF.